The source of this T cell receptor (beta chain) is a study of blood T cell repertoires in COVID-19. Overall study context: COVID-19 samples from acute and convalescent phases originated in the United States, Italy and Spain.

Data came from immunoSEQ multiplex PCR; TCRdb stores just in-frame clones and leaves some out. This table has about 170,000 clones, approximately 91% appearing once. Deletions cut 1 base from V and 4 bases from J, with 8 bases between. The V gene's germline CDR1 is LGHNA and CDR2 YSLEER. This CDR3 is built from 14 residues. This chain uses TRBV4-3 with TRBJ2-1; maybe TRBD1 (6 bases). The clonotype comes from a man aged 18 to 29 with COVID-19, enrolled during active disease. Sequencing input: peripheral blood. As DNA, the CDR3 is TGCGCCAGCAGCCAAGGGGACACTTACAATGAGCAGTTCTTC. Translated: CASSQGDTYNEQFF.